Below are 11 T cell receptor beta chains sequenced from a single sample in a study of long-term antiretroviral therapy in people with HIV. At survey level, the immunoSEQ assay was run in its v3.0 version. The data were produced by immunoSEQ multiplex PCR, yet TCRdb's version contains in-frame clones alone and is incomplete. The repertoire holds 25,000 to 30,000 clones, with around 85% as singletons. The sequencing here drew on unsorted PBMCs, taken 3 years after starting antiretroviral therapy. These receptors were collected from a man aged 40-50 years with HIV.

This clone was picked up one time. V usage is TRBV4-1 and J usage is TRBJ2-7, with 8 bases fitting TRBD1. The junction had 12 bases not matched to a gene; V was cut back by 1 base and J by 4 bases. CDR3 length equals 17 residues. Germline values: CDR1 MGHRA, CDR2 YSYEKL. The CDR3 reads CASSQAHRGKAPYEQYF. As DNA, the CDR3 is TGCGCCAGCAGCCAAGCCCACAGGGGGAAGGCCCCTTACGAGCAGTACTTC.

This clone was found once. The chain recombines TRBV6-5 with TRBJ2-7; tentatively, D is TRBD2 (5 bases). Germline assignment: CDR1 MNHEY and CDR2 SVGAGI. This CDR3 has 12 amino acids. V was clipped by 10 bases and J by 4 bases, with 14 bases between them. The CDR3 protein is CATEGIGYEQYF. The CDR3 DNA reads TGTGCCACCGAGGGTATTGGGTACGAGCAGTACTTC.

V usage is TRBV11-1 and J usage is TRBJ2-2, with D possibly TRBD2 on 6 matching bases. The CDR3 loop spans 15 amino acids. Trimming removed 4 bases at V and 5 bases at J, with 14 bases between. Germline CDR1 SGHAT, CDR2 FQDESV (reference sequence). CDR3 region: CASSSVGGNTGELFF. The CDR3 region has the DNA TGTGCCAGCAGCTCCGTGGGGGGTAATACCGGGGAGCTGTTTTTT.

This CDR3 reads CASSIARGRTDTQYF. The DNA of the CDR3 is TGTGCCAGTAGTATAGCTAGGGGGCGCACAGATACGCAGTATTTT. J is TRBJ2-3 and V is TRBV19, with 7 bases aligning to TRBD1. This CDR3 has 15 residues. Trimming removed 1 base from V and 1 base from J; junction bases left unmatched: 2. Germline V gene data show CDR1 as LNHDA and CDR2 as SQIVND (reference sequence). The whole variable domain, remainder taken from reference TRBV19 and TRBJ2-3, is DGGITQSPKYLFRKEGQNVTLSCEQNLNHDAMYWYRQDPGQGLRLIYYSQIVNDFQKGDIAEGYSVSREKKESFPLTVTSAQKNPTAFYLCASSIARGRTDTQYFGPGTRLTVL.

This clone was detected only once. V gene TRBV19 combines with J gene TRBJ2-1, with 7 bases matching TRBD1. Per germline, CDR1 LNHDA and CDR2 SQIVND (reference sequence). J gave up 13 bases and V 4 bases, and 10 bases lay outside the gene matches. This CDR3 comprises 13 residues. In nucleotides, the CDR3 is TGTGCCAGTAGTAACCGGGACAGTTTATCACAGTTCTTC. Its translation is CASSNRDSLSQFF. The full variable domain, with the rest looked up from reference TRBV19 and TRBJ2-1, is DGGITQSPKYLFRKEGQNVTLSCEQNLNHDAMYWYRQDPGQGLRLIYYSQIVNDFQKGDIAEGYSVSREKKESFPLTVTSAQKNPTAFYLCASSNRDSLSQFFGPGTRLTVL.

The chain links TRBV27 to TRBJ2-7; either TRBD1 or TRBD2 may supply D (5 bases each). Germline CDR1 reads MNHEY; CDR2 reads SMNVEV (reference sequence). Trimming left V 2 bases short and J 6 bases short, with 5 bases between. The CDR3 has 11 residues. The CDR3 is CASSLGGEQYF. For the CDR3, the DNA is TGTGCCAGCAGTTTAGGGGGCGAGCAGTACTTC.

This chain uses TRBV9 with TRBJ2-7; unclear D gene. V lost 2 bases to trimming and J lost 2 bases, with 11 bases between them. The CDR3 totals 14 residues. Germline lookup yields CDR1 SGDLS and CDR2 YYNGEE. CDR3 nucleotides: TGTGCCAGCAGCGTTTCGGACGGAGCCTACGAGCAGTACTTC. Translating it yields CASSVSDGAYEQYF.

This rearrangement joins TRBV11-2 to TRBJ2-7; D call uncertain. There are 16 residues in the CDR3. Deletions cut 0 bases from V and 2 bases from J, with 14 bases between. Germline V gene sequence: CDR1 SGHAT, CDR2 FQNNGV. CDR3 bases: TGTGCCAGCAGCTTAGATTTAGGCGTAAGGGCCTACGAGCAGTACTTC. It yields the protein CASSLDLGVRAYEQYF.

The CDR3 coding sequence is TGTGCCTGGAGTGTGGCAGGGAGCTCCTACAATGAGCAGTTCTTC. Translation: CAWSVAGSSYNEQFF. The chain couples TRBV30 to TRBJ2-1; D tentatively reads TRBD1 or TRBD2 (5 bases each). The CDR3 contains 15 residues. The germline CDR1 and CDR2 sequences are GTSNPN and SVGIG (reference sequence). The ends were cut back, 0 bases at V and 0 bases at J, with 9 bases in the middle.

This clone is deemed medium-sized. This chain links TRBV30 with TRBJ1-2, with D possibly TRBD1 on 6 matching bases. Germline assignment: CDR1 GTSNPN and CDR2 SVGIG (reference sequence). The CDR3 runs to 15 residues. V was trimmed by 0 bases and J by 4 bases, leaving 15 bases between them. The CDR3 spells CAWSVFTGTGYGYTF. The DNA for the CDR3 is TGTGCCTGGAGTGTATTTACAGGGACCGGCTATGGCTACACCTTC.

The CDR3 DNA follows: TGTGCCTGGAGTCCTGCTATTCTTAGCACAGATACGCAGTATTTT. Translated: CAWSPAILSTDTQYF. This chain uses TRBV30 with TRBJ2-3; no reliable D call. Germline assignment: CDR1 GTSNPN and CDR2 SVGIG (reference sequence). The V gene lost 2 bases and the J gene lost 0 bases, with 12 bases spanning the gap. The CDR3 totals 15 residues.